This TCR beta chain was recorded in a study of T cell clones after liver transplantation. CDR3 length: 13 amino acids. The germline V gene encodes CDR1 SGHAT and CDR2 FQNNGV. V lost 5 bases, J lost 8 bases, and 5 bases stayed unmatched. Libraries were prepared by immunoSEQ multiplex PCR; TCRdb keeps only in-frame clonotypes and omits some of them. The sample shows roughly 70,000 clones, 75% to 90% of them seen only once. This chain links TRBV11-2 with TRBJ2-1; 8 positions agree with TRBD1. The TCR sequence derives from a human donor who received a liver transplant. The material sequenced was CD4+ T cells from blood, taken before liver transplant. This CDR3 is CASSADRDDEQFF. The CDR3 DNA reads TGTGCCAGCAGCGCGGACAGGGACGATGAGCAGTTCTTC. The complete variable domain, with remaining parts taken from reference TRBV11-2 and TRBJ2-1, reads EAGVAQSPRYKIIEKRQSVAFWCNPISGHATLYWYQQILGQGPKLLIQFQNNGVVDDSQLPKDRFSAERLKGVDSTLKIQPAKLEDSAVYLCASSADRDDEQFFGPGTRLTVL.